This T cell receptor (beta chain) derives from a study of CD8+CD57+ T cells in acquired aplastic anemia. Study-wide points: Between patients and controls, CD8+ Simpson's diversity did not vary significantly.

For CDR3 and TCR beta VDJ profiling, genomic DNA was the template used. From the reads, TCRdb called clonotypes with MiXCR, one entry per CDR3 protein. There are 100,000 to 150,000 distinct CDR3 sequences in the sample; around 48% occur only once, and under 3% lies in the top ten. For this clonotype: Antigen unknown.

V gave up 8 bases and J gave up 0 bases, with 14 bases separating them. This CDR3 has 16 amino acids. The specimen sequenced was sorted CD4+, CD8+, or CD8+CD57+ T cells (not recorded which) from PBMCs. The TCR sequence derives from a human donor in good health, serving as a control. This sequence joins TRBV12-3 or TRBV12-4 and TRBJ2-6; D not certain. CDR3 protein: CASAFIPPSGANVLTF. The DNA for the CDR3 is TGTGCCAGCGCCTTCATACCTCCCTCTGGGGCCAACGTCCTGACTTTC.